The entry below gives a single TCR beta chain sequence along with its context. The record originates from a study of shared clonotypes between healthy human individuals. Profiling relied on immunoSEQ multiplex PCR, and the TCRdb table lists in-frame clones only, not all of them. Counted here are about 2.1 million clones, about 93% occurring once; the ten biggest clones make up under 2%. V dropped 5 bases and J dropped 8; count of bases not matched to a gene: 6. CDR3 size: 14 residues. Germline lookup yields CDR1 SGHVS and CDR2 FQNEAQ. Naive-designated CD8 cells lacked CD45RO, were positively enriched for CCR7, and omitted terminally differentiated effector memory CD45RA+ cells.

The chain is built from TRBV7-8 and TRBJ1-4, with 9 bases fitting TRBD1. The sequenced sample consisted of naive CD8+ T cells from PBMCs. The TCR was taken from a young man in good health. Some clones in this sample may be carry-over from other donors' samples. CDR3 sequence reads: CASSPTGGYEKLFF. CDR3 nucleotides: TGTGCCAGCAGCCCGACAGGGGGTTACGAAAAACTGTTTTTT.